This T cell receptor beta chain appears in the sequencing data of a study of blood T cell repertoires in COVID-19. About the research overall: Sample material is recorded as cDNA or gDNA derived from T cells, B-cell-depleted T cells, or PBMCs.

Measured with immunoSEQ multiplex PCR; TCRdb has only the in-frame clones, and not every one. Of about 100,000 clones detected, about 90% appear once; the ten largest clones hold approximately 7.3%. Germline V CDR1 and CDR2: MNHEY, SVGAGI. CDR3 length equals 16 residues. With 3 bases clipped from V and 6 bases from J, the junction kept 11 bases outside the gene matches. The chain couples TRBV6-5 to TRBJ1-5, with TRBD1 matching 7 bases. Material: peripheral blood. The sequence derives from a man under 40 in a cohort sampled during active COVID-19. This CDR3 reads CASSYARQGAGQPQHF. CDR3 nucleotide sequence: TGTGCCAGCAGTTATGCTAGACAGGGAGCGGGTCAGCCCCAGCATTTT.